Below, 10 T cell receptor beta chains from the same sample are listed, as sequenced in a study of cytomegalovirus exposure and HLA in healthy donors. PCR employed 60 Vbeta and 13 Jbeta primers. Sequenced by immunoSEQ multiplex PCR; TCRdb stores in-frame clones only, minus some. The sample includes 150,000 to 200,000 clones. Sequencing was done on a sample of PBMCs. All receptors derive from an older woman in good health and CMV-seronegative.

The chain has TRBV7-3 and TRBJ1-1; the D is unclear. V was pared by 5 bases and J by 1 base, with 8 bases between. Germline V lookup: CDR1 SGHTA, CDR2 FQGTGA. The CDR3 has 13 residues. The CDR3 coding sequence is TGTGCCAGCAGCGTGGCCGCGAACACTGAAGCTTTCTTT. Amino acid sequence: CASSVAANTEAFF.

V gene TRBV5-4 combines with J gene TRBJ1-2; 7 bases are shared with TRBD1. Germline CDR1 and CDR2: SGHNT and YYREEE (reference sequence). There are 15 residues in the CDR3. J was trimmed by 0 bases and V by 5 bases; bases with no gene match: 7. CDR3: CASSYLGTANYGYTF. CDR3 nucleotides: TGTGCCAGCAGTTACCTCGGGACAGCTAACTATGGCTACACCTTC.

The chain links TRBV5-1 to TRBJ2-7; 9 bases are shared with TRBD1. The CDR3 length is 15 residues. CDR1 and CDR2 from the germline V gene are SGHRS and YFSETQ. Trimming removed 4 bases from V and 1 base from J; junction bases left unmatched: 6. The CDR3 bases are TGCGCCAGCAGCGCGACAGGGGGTGATTCCTACGAGCAGTACTTC. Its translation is CASSATGGDSYEQYF.

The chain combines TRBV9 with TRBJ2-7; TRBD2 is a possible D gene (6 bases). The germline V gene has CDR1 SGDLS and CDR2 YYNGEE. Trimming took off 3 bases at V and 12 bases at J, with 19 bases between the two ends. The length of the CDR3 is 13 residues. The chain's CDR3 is CASSGESPGSPYF. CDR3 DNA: TGTGCCAGCAGCGGCGAAAGCCCCGGGAGCCCGTACTTC.

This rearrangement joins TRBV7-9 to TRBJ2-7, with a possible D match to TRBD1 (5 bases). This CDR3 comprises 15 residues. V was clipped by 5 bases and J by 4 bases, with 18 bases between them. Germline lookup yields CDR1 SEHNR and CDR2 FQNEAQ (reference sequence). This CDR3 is CASSPGNIQAYEQYF. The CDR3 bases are TGTGCCAGCAGCCCAGGGAACATCCAAGCGTACGAGCAGTACTTC.

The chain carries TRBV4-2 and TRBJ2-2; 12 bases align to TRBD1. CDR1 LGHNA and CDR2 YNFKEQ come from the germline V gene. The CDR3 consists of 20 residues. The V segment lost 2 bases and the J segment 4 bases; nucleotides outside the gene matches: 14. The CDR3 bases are TGTGCCAGCAGCCAAACCCCCGGGACAGGGGGCCGGGGTGGCACCGGGGAGCTGTTTTTT. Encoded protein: CASSQTPGTGGRGGTGELFF.

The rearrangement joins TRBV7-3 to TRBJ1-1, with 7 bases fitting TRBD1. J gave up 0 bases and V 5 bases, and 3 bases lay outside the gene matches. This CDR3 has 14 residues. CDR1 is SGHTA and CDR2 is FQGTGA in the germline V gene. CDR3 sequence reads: CASSPDRVNTEAFF. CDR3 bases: TGTGCCAGCAGCCCCGACAGGGTGAACACTGAAGCTTTCTTT.

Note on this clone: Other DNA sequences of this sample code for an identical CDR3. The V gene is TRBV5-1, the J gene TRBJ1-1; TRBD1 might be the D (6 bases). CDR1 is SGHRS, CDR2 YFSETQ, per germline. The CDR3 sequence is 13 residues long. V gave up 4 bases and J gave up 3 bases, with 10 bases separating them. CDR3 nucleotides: TGCGCCAGCAGCCTAACAGGGTACACTGAAGCTTTCTTT. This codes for CASSLTGYTEAFF. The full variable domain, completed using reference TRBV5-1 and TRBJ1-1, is KAGVTQTPRYLIKTRGQQVTLSCSPISGHRSVSWYQQTPGQGLQFLFEYFSETQRNKGNFPGRFSGRQFSNSRSEMNVSTLELGDSALYLCASSLTGYTEAFFGQGTRLTVV.

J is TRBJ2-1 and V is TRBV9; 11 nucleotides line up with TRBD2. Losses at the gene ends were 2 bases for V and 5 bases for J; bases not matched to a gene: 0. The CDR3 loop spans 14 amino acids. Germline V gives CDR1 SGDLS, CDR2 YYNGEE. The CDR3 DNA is TGTGCCAGCAGCGTGACTAGCGGGGACAATGAGCAGTTCTTC. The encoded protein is CASSVTSGDNEQFF.

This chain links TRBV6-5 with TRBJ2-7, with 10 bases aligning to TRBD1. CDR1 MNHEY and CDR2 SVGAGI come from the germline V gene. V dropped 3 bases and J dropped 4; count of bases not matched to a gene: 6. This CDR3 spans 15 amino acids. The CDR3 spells CASSYRDRGQYEQYF. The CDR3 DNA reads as TGTGCCAGCAGTTATCGGGACAGGGGACAGTACGAGCAGTACTTC.